The 8 T cell receptor beta chains given below trace back to one sample, sequenced in a study of graft-versus-host responses after intestinal transplantation (TCRdb year 2021). What the time point label conveys for this sample: cells obtained before transplantation from donor or recipient. The library relied on the immunoSEQ multiplex PCR assay. TCRdb obtained this table from immuneACCESS and retained in-frame rearrangements with V and J assigned. These tables miss some clones; where compared with another copy, unresolved V genes account for less than half of the shortfall, and the remainder is unexplained. The sample has some 120,000 clones on record, approximately 90% of them singletons. The ten largest clones take up about 0.2% of the sample. Antigens for these TCRs are unknown. The source was unstimulated CD4+ T cells sorted from spleen or lymph node cells, collected before transplant. The receptors come from a human donor who was the organ donor for an intestinal transplant.

The rearrangement links TRBV28 to TRBJ1-5, with a tentative D call TRBD1 (6 bases). The CDR3 spans 14 residues. The germline gives CDR1 MDHEN, CDR2 SYDVKM. Trimming cost V 1 base and J 4 bases, with 8 bases left between them. The DNA for the CDR3 is TGTGCCAGCAGTTTATTAGGGGGGAATCAGCCCCAGCATTTT. Translating it yields CASSLLGGNQPQHF. Filled out from reference TRBV28 and TRBJ1-5, the complete variable domain reads DVKVTQSSRYLVKRTGEKVFLECVQDMDHENMFWYRQDPGLGLRLIYFSYDVKMKEKGDIPEGYSVSREKKERFSLILESASTNQTSMYLCASSLLGGNQPQHFGDGTRLSIL.

This clone was seen only once. The rearrangement uses TRBV2 and TRBJ1-5, with a weak D call TRBD1 (6 bases). V was trimmed by 6 bases and J by 0 bases, leaving 12 bases between them. Germline V CDR1 and CDR2: SNHLY, FYNNEI. This CDR3 spans 15 amino acids. The DNA for the CDR3 is TGTGCCAGCAGGGCCACAGGGTATAGCAATCAGCCCCAGCATTTT. Its translation is CASRATGYSNQPQHF.

The rearrangement links TRBV6-4 to TRBJ2-3, with D possibly matching TRBD2 (5 bases). This CDR3 is built from 15 residues. CDR1 and CDR2 from the germline V gene are MRHNA and SNTAGT. Deletions cut 2 bases from V and 8 bases from J, with 17 bases between. CDR3 nucleotides: TGTGCCAGCAGTGACCCCGGACGGGGAATTGTTACGCAGTATTTT. Translation: CASSDPGRGIVTQYF.

The chain carries TRBV11-2 and TRBJ1-1; 9 bases fit TRBD1. This CDR3 spans 14 amino acids. CDR1 and CDR2 from the germline V gene are SGHAT and FQNNGV. Trimming at V came to 3 bases and at J to 6 bases, leaving 5 bases not matched to a gene. DNA for the CDR3: TGTGCCAGCAGCTTTACAGGGGGCTGGGCTGAAGCTTTCTTT. This translates into CASSFTGGWAEAFF.

The chain links TRBV19 to TRBJ1-5; D gene ambiguous. From germline, CDR1 is LNHDA and CDR2 SQIVND (reference sequence). This CDR3 region has 16 residues. The V and J ends lost 2 bases and 9 bases respectively, with 20 bases between them. For the CDR3, the DNA is TGTGCCAGTAGTATATTCCACCAGGACCTCCAAAGGCCCCAGCATTTT. Translating gives CASSIFHQDLQRPQHF.

This clone has more than one count but fewer than ten. V is TRBV30 and J is TRBJ2-2; D uncertain. CDR1 GTSNPN and CDR2 SVGIG come from the germline V gene (reference sequence). The CDR3 is made up of 11 amino acids. V was trimmed by 5 bases and J by 7 bases, leaving 8 bases between them. The CDR3 DNA reads as TGTGCCTGGTGGAGATTCGGGGAGCTGTTTTTT. Translation gives CAWWRFGELFF.

In its sample, this clone was seen once. The chain uses TRBV15 and TRBJ2-1; D gene unclear. Germline values: CDR1 LNHNV, CDR2 YYDKDF (reference sequence). Trimming pared 0 bases from V and 9 bases from J, leaving 9 bases between. This CDR3 is built from 13 residues. CDR3 sequence (DNA): TGTGCCACCAGCAGAGATCCGGGTTCTGAGCAGTTCTTC. This translates into CATSRDPGSEQFF.

The chain uses TRBV7-9 and TRBJ2-1; D is ambiguous. Germline V lookup: CDR1 SEHNR, CDR2 FQNEAQ (reference sequence). Trimming left V 6 bases short and J 6 bases short, with 9 bases between. This CDR3 is 12 amino acids long. Here the CDR3 DNA reads TGTGCCAGCAGTTCAGACGGCAATGAGCAGTTCTTC. Translation: CASSSDGNEQFF.